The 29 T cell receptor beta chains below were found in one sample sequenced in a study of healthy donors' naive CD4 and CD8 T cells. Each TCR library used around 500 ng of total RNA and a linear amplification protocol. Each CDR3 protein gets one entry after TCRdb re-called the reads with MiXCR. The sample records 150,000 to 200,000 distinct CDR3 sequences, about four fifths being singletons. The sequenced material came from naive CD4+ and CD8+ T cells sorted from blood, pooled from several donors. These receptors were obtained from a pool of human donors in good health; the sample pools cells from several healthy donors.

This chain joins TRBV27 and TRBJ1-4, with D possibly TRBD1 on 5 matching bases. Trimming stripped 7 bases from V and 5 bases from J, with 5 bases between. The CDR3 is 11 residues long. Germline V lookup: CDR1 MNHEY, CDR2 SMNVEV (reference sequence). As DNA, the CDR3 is TGTGCCAGCAAGGGGAATGAAAAACTGTTTTTT. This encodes CASKGNEKLFF.

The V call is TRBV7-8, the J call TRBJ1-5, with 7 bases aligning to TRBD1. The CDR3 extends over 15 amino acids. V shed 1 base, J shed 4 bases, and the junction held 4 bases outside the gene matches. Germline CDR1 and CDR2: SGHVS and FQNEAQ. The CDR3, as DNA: TGTGCCAGCAGCTTAGGTAGGGGGCGAAATCAGCCCCAGCATTTT. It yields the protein CASSLGRGRNQPQHF.

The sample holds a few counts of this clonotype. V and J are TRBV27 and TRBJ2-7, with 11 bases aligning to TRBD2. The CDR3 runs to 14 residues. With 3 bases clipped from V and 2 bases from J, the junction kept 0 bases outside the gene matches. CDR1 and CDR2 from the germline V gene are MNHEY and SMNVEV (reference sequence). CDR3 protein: CASSFSGGAYEQYF. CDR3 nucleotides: TGTGCCAGCAGTTTTAGCGGGGGGGCCTACGAGCAGTACTTC.

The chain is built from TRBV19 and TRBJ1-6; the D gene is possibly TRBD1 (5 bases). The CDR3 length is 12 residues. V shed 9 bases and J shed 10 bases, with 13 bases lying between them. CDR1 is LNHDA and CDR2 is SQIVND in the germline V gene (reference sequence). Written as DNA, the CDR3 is TGTGCCAGCTGCGACAGACGCTCACCCCTCCACTTT. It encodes CASCDRRSPLHF. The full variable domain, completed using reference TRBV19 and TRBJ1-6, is DGGITQSPKYLFRKEGQNVTLSCEQNLNHDAMYWYRQDPGQGLRLIYYSQIVNDFQKGDIAEGYSVSREKKESFPLTVTSAQKNPTAFYLCASCDRRSPLHFGNGTRLTVT.

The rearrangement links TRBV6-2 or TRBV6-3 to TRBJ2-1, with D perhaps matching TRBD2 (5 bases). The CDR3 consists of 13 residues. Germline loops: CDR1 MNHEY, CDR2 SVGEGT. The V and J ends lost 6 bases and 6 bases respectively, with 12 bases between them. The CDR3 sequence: CASSLGLINEQFF. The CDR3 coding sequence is TGTGCCAGCAGCCTTGGACTGATCAATGAGCAGTTCTTC.

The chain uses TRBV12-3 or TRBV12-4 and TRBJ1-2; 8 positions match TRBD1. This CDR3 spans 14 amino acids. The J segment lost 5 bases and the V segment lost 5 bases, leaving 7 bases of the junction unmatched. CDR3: CASSLDRVTYGYTF. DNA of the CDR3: TGTGCCAGCAGTCTGGACAGGGTGACATATGGCTACACCTTC.

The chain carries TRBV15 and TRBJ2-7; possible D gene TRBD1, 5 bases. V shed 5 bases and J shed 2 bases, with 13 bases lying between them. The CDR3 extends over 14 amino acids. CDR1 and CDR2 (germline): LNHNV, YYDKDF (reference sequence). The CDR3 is CATSLQTVPYEQYF. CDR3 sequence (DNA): TGTGCCACCAGCTTACAGACAGTTCCCTACGAGCAGTACTTC.

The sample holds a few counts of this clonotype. CDR3 coding DNA: TGCAGCGTTGAAGGCAATGAGCAGTTCTTC. Translation gives CSVEGNEQFF. The rearrangement links TRBV29-1 to TRBJ2-1; D gene uncertain. The CDR3 runs 10 residues. From germline, CDR1 is SQVTM and CDR2 ANQGSEA. V gave up 1 base and J gave up 6 bases, with 1 base separating them.

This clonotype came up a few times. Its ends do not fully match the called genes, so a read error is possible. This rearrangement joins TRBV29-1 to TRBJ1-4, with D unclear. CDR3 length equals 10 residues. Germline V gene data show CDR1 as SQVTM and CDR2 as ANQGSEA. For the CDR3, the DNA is TGCAGCGTTGAAAGTGGGGTTCGGGTTTTT. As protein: CSVESGVRVF.

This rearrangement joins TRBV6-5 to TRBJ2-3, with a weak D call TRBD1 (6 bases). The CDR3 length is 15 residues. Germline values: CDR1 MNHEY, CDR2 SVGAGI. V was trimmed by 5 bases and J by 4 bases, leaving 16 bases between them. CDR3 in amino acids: CASSTPTGFPDTQYF. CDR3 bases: TGTGCCAGCAGTACGCCAACAGGGTTTCCAGATACGCAGTATTTT.

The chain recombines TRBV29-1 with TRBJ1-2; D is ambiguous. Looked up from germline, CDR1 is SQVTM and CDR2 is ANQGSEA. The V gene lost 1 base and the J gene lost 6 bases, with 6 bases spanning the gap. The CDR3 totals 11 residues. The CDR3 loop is CSVEGVHGYTF. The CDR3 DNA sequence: TGCAGCGTTGAAGGGGTCCATGGCTACACCTTC.

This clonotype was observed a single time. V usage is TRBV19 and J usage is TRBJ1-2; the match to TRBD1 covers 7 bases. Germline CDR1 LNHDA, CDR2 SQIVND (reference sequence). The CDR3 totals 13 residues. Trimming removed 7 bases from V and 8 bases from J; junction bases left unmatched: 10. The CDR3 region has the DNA TGTGCCAGTAACCCAACCAGACAGGGAGGCTACACCTTC. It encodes CASNPTRQGGYTF.

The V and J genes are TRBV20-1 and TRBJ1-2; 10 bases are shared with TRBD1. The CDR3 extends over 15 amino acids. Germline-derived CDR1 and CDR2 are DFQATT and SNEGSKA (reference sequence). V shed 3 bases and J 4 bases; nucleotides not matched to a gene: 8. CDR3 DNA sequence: TGCAGTGCTAGGCCGGGGACAGGGGAAGGCTATGGCTACACCTTC. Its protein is CSARPGTGEGYGYTF.

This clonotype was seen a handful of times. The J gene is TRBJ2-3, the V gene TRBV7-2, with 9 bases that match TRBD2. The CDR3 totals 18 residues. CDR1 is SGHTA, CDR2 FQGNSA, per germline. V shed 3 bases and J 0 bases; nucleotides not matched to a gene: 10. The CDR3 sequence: CASSFPLGSGRSTDTQYF. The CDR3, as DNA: TGTGCCAGCAGCTTCCCTCTCGGGAGCGGGAGGAGCACAGATACGCAGTATTTT.

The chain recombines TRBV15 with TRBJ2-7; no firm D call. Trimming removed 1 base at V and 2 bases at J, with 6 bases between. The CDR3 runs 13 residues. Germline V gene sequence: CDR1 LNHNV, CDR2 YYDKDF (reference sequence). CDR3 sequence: CATSRVRPYEQYF. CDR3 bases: TGTGCCACCAGCAGAGTCAGACCCTACGAGCAGTACTTC.

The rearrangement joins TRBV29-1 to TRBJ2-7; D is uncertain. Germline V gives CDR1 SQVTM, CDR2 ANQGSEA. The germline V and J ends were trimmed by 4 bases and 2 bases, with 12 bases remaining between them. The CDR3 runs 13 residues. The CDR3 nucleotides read TGCAGCGTTGTTGGGCCGAGTACCTACGAGCAGTACTTC. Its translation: CSVVGPSTYEQYF.

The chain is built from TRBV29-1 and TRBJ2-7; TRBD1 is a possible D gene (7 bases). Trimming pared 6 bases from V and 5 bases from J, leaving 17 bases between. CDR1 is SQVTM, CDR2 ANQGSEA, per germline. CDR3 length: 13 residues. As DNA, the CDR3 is TGCAGCGTCGCAGGGGGGCCAACGAACGAGCAGTACTTC. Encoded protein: CSVAGGPTNEQYF.

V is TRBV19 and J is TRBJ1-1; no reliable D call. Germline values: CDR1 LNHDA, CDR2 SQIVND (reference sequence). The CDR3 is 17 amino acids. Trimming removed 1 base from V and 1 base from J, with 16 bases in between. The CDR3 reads CASSIVLRKPGNTEAFF. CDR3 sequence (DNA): TGTGCCAGTAGTATAGTCTTGAGAAAACCGGGGAACACTGAAGCTTTCTTT.

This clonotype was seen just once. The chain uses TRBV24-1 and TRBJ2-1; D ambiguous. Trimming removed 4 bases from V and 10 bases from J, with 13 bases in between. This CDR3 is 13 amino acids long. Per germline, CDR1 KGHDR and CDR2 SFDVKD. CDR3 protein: CATSDLEPGEQFF. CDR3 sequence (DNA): TGTGCCACCAGTGACCTCGAGCCCGGAGAGCAGTTCTTC.

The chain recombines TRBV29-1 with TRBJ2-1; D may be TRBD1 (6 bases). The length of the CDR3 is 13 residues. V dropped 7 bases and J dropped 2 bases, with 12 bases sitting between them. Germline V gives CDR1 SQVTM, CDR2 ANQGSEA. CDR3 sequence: CSGRHRAYNEQFF. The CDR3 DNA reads TGCAGCGGACGACACAGGGCCTACAATGAGCAGTTCTTC.

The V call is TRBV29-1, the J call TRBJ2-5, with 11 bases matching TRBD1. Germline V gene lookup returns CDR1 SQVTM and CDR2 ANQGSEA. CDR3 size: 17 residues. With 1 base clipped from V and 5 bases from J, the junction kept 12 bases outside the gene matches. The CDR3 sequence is CSVEAVGRTGGEETQYF. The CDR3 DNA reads TGCAGCGTTGAAGCCGTGGGGCGGACAGGGGGCGAGGAGACCCAGTACTTC.

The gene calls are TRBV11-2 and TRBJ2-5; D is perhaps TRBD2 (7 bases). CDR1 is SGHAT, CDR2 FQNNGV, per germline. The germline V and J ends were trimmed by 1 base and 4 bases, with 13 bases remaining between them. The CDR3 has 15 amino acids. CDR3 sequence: CASSLVRGAGETQYF. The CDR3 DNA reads TGTGCCAGCAGCTTAGTACGGGGGGCCGGAGAGACCCAGTACTTC. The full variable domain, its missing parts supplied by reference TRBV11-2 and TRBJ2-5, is EAGVAQSPRYKIIEKRQSVAFWCNPISGHATLYWYQQILGQGPKLLIQFQNNGVVDDSQLPKDRFSAERLKGVDSTLKIQPAKLEDSAVYLCASSLVRGAGETQYFGPGTRLLVL.

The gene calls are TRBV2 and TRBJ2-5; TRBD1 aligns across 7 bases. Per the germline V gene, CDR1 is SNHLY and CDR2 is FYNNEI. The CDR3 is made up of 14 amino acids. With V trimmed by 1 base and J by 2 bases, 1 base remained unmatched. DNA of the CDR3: TGTGCCAGCAGTGAAGACAGGGGACAAGAGACCCAGTACTTC. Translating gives CASSEDRGQETQYF.

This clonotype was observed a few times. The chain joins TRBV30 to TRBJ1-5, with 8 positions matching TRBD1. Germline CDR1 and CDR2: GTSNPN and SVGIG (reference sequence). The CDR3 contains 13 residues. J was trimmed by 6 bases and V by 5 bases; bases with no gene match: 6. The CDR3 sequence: CAWADRDSQPQHF. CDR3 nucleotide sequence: TGTGCCTGGGCGGACAGGGATAGTCAGCCCCAGCATTTT.

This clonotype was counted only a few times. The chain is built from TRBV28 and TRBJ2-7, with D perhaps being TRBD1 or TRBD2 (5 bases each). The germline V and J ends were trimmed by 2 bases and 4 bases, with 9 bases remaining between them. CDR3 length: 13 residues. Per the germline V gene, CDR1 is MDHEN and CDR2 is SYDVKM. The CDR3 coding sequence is TGTGCCAGCAGTTTAAGGGGACGGTACGAGCAGTACTTC. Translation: CASSLRGRYEQYF. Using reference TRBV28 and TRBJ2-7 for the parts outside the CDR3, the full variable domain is DVKVTQSSRYLVKRTGEKVFLECVQDMDHENMFWYRQDPGLGLRLIYFSYDVKMKEKGDIPEGYSVSREKKERFSLILESASTNQTSMYLCASSLRGRYEQYFGPGTRLTVT.

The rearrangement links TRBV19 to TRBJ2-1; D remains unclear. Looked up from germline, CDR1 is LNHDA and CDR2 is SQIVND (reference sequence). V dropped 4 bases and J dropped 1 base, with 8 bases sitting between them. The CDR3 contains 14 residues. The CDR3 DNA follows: TGTGCCAGTAGTACCTCCACGTCCTACAATGAGCAGTTCTTC. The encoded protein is CASSTSTSYNEQFF.

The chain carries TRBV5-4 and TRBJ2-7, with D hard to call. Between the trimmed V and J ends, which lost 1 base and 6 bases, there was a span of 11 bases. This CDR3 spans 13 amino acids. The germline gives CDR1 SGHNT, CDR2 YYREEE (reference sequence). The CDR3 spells CASSLYGVREQYF. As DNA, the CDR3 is TGTGCCAGCAGCTTGTACGGAGTGCGCGAGCAGTACTTC.

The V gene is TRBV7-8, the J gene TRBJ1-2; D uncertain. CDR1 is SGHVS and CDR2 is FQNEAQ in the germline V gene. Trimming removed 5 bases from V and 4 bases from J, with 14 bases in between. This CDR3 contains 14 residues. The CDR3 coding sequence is TGTGCCAGCAGCCCTAGGGCGGGGATCTATGGCTACACCTTC. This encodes CASSPRAGIYGYTF.

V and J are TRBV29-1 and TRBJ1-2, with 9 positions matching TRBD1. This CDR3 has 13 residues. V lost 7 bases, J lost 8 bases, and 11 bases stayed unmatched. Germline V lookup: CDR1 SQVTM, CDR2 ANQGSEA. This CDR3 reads CSGRDREEEGYTF. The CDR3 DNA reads TGCAGCGGGAGGGACAGGGAGGAAGAGGGCTACACCTTC.